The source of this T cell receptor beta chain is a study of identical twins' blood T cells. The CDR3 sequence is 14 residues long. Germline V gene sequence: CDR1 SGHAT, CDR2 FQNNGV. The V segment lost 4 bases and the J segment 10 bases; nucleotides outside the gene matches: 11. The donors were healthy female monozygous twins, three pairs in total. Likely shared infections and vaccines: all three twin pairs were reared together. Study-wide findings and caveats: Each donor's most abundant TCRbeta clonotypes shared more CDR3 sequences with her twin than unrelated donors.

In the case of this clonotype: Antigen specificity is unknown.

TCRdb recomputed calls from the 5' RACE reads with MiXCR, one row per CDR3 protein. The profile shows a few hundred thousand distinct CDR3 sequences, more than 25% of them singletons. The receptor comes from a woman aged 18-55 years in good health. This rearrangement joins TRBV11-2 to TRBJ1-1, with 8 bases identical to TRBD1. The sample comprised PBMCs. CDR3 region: CASSSTGGRASAFF. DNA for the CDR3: TGTGCCAGCAGCTCTACAGGGGGTCGTGCCTCAGCTTTCTTT.